The source of this TCR beta chain is a study of post-analysis software for immune sequencing data. Study-level background: The patients showed relapsing-remitting, secondary progressive and progressive-relapsing multiple sclerosis courses.

Only one count was recorded for this clonotype. Its antigen is unknown. Presence of unique molecular identifiers characterized the TCR beta cDNA libraries. T cells numbering roughly 1 to 11 million yielded cDNA molecules that totaled roughly 500,000. TCRdb fed the PCR reads into MiXCR, producing one record per CDR3 protein. The table shows about 210,000 distinct CDR3 sequences, with roughly 28% occurring only once. The V and J ends lost 3 bases and 2 bases, in that order; junction bases with no gene match: 8. Germline V gene lookup returns CDR1 SGHNT and CDR2 YYREEE (reference sequence). The length of the CDR3 is 16 residues. Findings of the study overall: Normalized Chao1 diversity was significantly reduced in patients versus controls. F-measure co-clustering was strong for batch-matched samples. Controls had lower frequencies than patients of about five TRBV segments, which included TRBV5-6, TRBV5-1 and TRBV20-1.

The sequence was collected from a girl younger than 18 with multiple sclerosis. The sample taken for sequencing was blood. The rearrangement links TRBV5-4 to TRBJ2-3; 8 nucleotides align to TRBD2. CDR3 residues: CASSSVAGGNTDTQYF. In DNA form, the CDR3 reads TGTGCCAGCAGCTCCGTGGCGGGAGGAAACACAGATACGCAGTATTTT.